The 8 T cell receptor beta chains reported below all come from one sample, sequenced in a study of T-cell reconstitution after alpha-beta-depleted transplantation in children. Unique molecular identifiers were used to barcode this TCRbeta library. TCRdb analysed the PCR reads with MiXCR anew, one entry per CDR3 protein. The sample has about 200,000 distinct CDR3 sequences, roughly 15% seen once. This material consisted of PBMCs from the stem cell graft donor, taken from the stem cell graft. These receptors all stem from a human donor who donated a stem cell graft to a child with acute lymphoblastic leukemia.

This clonotype came up a few times. The chain recombines TRBV12-3 or TRBV12-4 with TRBJ2-3; 7 nucleotides match TRBD1. The V gene end was trimmed by 1 base and the J gene end by 2 bases; junction bases not matched to a gene: 3. The CDR3 loop spans 15 amino acids. Written as DNA, the CDR3 is TGTGCCAGCAGTTTAGGGGACAGTGCCACAGATACGCAGTATTTT. It is translated as CASSLGDSATDTQYF.

This clonotype has ten or more counts. The chain employs TRBV5-1 and TRBJ2-7; perhaps TRBD1 as D (6 bases). CDR1 is SGHRS and CDR2 is YFSETQ in the germline V gene. The CDR3 covers 16 residues. The V and J ends lost 4 bases and 1 base respectively, with 18 bases between them. CDR3 sequence: CASSLGHGGLSYEQYF. The CDR3 DNA follows: TGCGCCAGCAGCCTAGGGCATGGGGGCCTTTCCTACGAGCAGTACTTC.

This clonotype occurred many times. This rearrangement joins TRBV28 to TRBJ2-7; no definite D call. Germline V gives CDR1 MDHEN, CDR2 SYDVKM. The CDR3 is made up of 12 amino acids. V was pared by 5 bases and J by 4 bases, with 9 bases between. CDR3 DNA sequence: TGTGCCAGCAGTCCCGACGGATACGAGCAGTACTTC. Its protein product is CASSPDGYEQYF.

Details on this clonotype: This may stem from a read error, because a much larger clone lies one nucleotide away. This sequence joins TRBV20-1 and TRBJ1-1; possible D gene TRBD1, 5 bases. Germline CDR1 is DFQATT and CDR2 is SNEGSKA (reference sequence). The ends were cut back, 7 bases at V and 3 bases at J, with 12 bases in the middle. This CDR3 is built from 12 residues. The CDR3 here is CSGTRGYTEAFF. The DNA for the CDR3 is TGCAGTGGCACACGGGGCTACACTGAAGCTTTCTTT.

This clonotype was found many times. This chain joins TRBV20-1 and TRBJ1-2, with D possibly matching TRBD1 (6 bases). V lost 2 bases to trimming and J lost 5 bases, with 9 bases between them. The CDR3 has 12 residues. Germline loops: CDR1 DFQATT, CDR2 SNEGSKA (reference sequence). CDR3 amino acids: CSARQGMYGYTF. CDR3 in DNA: TGCAGTGCTAGACAGGGGATGTATGGCTACACCTTC.

At least ten counts were recorded for this clonotype. The chain joins TRBV28 to TRBJ2-3; 9 nucleotides line up with TRBD1. Germline CDR1 and CDR2: MDHEN and SYDVKM. This CDR3 spans 17 amino acids. After removal of 5 bases from V and 2 bases from J, the junction contained 11 bases not matched to a gene. In DNA form, the CDR3 reads TGTGCCAGCAGTCCACTCTACAGGGGGCTCTACACAGATACGCAGTATTTT. This codes for CASSPLYRGLYTDTQYF.

This clonotype appeared a few times. The CDR3 sequence: CASSPGHGSYNEQFF. The CDR3 DNA is TGCGCCAGCAGCCCGGGACACGGCTCCTACAATGAGCAGTTCTTC. This chain links TRBV5-1 with TRBJ2-1, with D perhaps matching TRBD1 (6 bases). CDR1 is SGHRS, CDR2 YFSETQ, per germline. The CDR3 covers 15 residues. V lost 4 bases and J 0 bases, leaving 11 bases between the germline ends.

This clonotype was picked up many times. The chain couples TRBV5-5 to TRBJ1-6, with D uncertain. The CDR3 contains 18 residues. Trimming removed 1 base at V and 7 bases at J, with 21 bases between. Germline loops: CDR1 SGHKS, CDR2 YYEKEE (reference sequence). The CDR3 protein is CASSLNWAWAGKNSPLHF. CDR3 sequence (DNA): TGTGCCAGCAGCTTGAATTGGGCATGGGCAGGAAAGAATTCACCCCTCCACTTT.